This T cell receptor (beta chain) derives from a study of T cell repertoires in cytomegalovirus infection. Study information: TCR beta signatures that were public indicated CMV infection and matching HLA type. Findings of the study overall: HLA-C-restricted, CMV-specific TCR beta clonotypes were dominant ex vivo.

TCRdb processed the reads anew with MiXCR; each CDR3 protein has one entry. The sample holds 200,000 or so distinct CDR3 sequences; around 35% are singletons and the top ten take around 60%. CDR1 is SNHLY and CDR2 is FYNNEI in the germline V gene. The ends were cut back, 4 bases at V and 2 bases at J, with 9 bases in the middle. The CDR3 is 13 amino acids. This clonotype was found a few times. The target antigen is unknown. The source is a human donor in good health (CMV status not recorded). Some clones in this sample may be carry-over from other donors' samples. The sequencing used CD8+ T cells from cultured PBMCs, collected from culture after CMV antigen stimulation. This chain joins TRBV2 and TRBJ2-7, with D perhaps TRBD1 (5 bases). The CDR3, as DNA: TGTGCCAGCAGTGGGACACGGCCCTACGAGCAGTACTTC. Its protein is CASSGTRPYEQYF.